Shown below are 3 T cell receptor beta chains from a single sample sequenced in a study of shared clonotypes between healthy human individuals. Naivety among CD8 cells was defined by CD45RO negativity and positive CCR7 selection, thereby excluding terminally differentiated effector memory CD45RA+ cells. The repertoire was sequenced with immunoSEQ multiplex PCR; TCRdb's copy has only in-frame clones and lacks some. This sample carries some 2.1 million clones, about 94% of them seen once, and the ten largest clones take more than 1.5%. Sequences were obtained from naive CD8+ T cells from PBMCs. These receptors all stem from a man aged 18 to 30 in good health. Some clones in this sample may be carry-over from other donors' samples.

The chain combines TRBV27 with TRBJ2-7, with 7 positions matching TRBD1. Germline V lookup: CDR1 MNHEY, CDR2 SMNVEV (reference sequence). The V gene end was trimmed by 5 bases and the J gene end by 4 bases; junction bases not matched to a gene: 11. The CDR3 runs to 15 residues. This chain's CDR3 is CASSTDRKVGYEQYF. CDR3 nucleotides: TGTGCCAGCAGTACGGACAGGAAAGTAGGATACGAGCAGTACTTC.

The CDR3 region is CASSPYRTSLEETQYF. CDR3 nucleotide sequence: TGTGCCAGCTCACCCTACAGGACCTCCCTGGAAGAGACCCAGTACTTC. This chain joins TRBV18 and TRBJ2-5, with D perhaps matching TRBD1 (5 bases). The CDR3 has 16 residues. CDR1 is KGHSH, CDR2 LQKENI, per germline. V dropped 3 bases and J dropped 3 bases, with 17 bases sitting between them. Full variable domain (rest looked up from reference TRBV18 and TRBJ2-5): NAGVMQNPRHLVRRRGQEARLRCSPMKGHSHVYWYRQLPEEGLKFMVYLQKENIIDESGMPKERFSAEFPKEGPSILRIQQVVRGDSAAYFCASSPYRTSLEETQYFGPGTRLLVL.

This rearrangement joins TRBV7-6 to TRBJ2-1; 9 positions agree with TRBD2. Trimming removed 5 bases from V and 5 bases from J; junction bases left unmatched: 7. The germline V gene encodes CDR1 SGHVS and CDR2 FNYEAQ. This CDR3 comprises 15 residues. CDR3 nucleotides: TGTGCCAGCAGCCAAACTAGCGGGCCCCACAATGAGCAGTTCTTC. Its protein product is CASSQTSGPHNEQFF.